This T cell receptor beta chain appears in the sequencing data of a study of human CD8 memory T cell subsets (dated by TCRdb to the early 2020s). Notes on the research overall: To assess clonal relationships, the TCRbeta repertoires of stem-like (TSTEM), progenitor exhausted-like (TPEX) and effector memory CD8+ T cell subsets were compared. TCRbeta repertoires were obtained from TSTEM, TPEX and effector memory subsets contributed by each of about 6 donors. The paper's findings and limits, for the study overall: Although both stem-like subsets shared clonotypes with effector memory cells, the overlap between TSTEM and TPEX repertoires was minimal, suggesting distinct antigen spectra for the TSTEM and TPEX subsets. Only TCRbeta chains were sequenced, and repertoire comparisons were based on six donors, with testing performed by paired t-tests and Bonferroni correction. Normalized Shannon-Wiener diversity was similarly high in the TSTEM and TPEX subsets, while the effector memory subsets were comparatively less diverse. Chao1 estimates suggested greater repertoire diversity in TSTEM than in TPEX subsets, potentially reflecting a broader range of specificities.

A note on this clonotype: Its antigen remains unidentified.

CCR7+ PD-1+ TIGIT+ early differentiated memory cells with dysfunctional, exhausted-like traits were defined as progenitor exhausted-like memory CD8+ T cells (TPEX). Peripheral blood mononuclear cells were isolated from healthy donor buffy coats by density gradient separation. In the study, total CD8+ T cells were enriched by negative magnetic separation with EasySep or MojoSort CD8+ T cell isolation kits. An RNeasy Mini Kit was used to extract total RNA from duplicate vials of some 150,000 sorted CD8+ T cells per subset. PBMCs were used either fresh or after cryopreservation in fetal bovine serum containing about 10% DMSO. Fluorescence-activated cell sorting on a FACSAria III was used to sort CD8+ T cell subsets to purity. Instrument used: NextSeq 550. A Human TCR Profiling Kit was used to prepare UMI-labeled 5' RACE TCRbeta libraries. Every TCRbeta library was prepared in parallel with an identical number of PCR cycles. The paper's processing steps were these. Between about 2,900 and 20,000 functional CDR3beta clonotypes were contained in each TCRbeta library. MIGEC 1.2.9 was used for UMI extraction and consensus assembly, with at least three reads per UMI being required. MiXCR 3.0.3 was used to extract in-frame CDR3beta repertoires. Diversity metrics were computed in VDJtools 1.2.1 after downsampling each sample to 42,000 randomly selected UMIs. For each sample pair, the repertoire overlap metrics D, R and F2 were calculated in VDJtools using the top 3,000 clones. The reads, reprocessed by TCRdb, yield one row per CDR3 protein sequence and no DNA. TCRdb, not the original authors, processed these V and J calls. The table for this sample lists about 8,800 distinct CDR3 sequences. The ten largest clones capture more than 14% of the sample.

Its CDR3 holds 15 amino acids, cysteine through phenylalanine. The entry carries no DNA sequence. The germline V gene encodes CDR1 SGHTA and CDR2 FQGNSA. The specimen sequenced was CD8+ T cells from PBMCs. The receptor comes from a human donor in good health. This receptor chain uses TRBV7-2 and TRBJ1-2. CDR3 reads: CASSLAVGANYGYTF.